The 16 T cell receptor beta chains reported below all come from one sample, sequenced in a study of OX40 agonist ivuxolimab in advanced cancers. Using immunoSEQ multiplex PCR, the repertoire was profiled, and TCRdb retains in-frame clones only, with some absent. The table records over 15,000 clones, roughly 71% of them present only once. Here the sequenced sample was CD4+ or CD8+ T cells sorted from blood, taken in a trial of the OX40 agonist ivuxolimab. The receptors come from an adult with an advanced solid tumor such as melanoma, head and neck, liver or kidney cancer.

This chain links TRBV30 with TRBJ1-1; no clear D. The V end was cut by 2 bases, the J end by 8 bases, with 9 bases between. The CDR3 sequence is 11 residues long. The germline V gene has CDR1 GTSNPN and CDR2 SVGIG (reference sequence). The CDR3 spells CAWSMGGEAFF. In DNA, the CDR3 is TGTGCCTGGAGTATGGGAGGCGAAGCTTTCTTT.

This chain uses TRBV6-5 with TRBJ2-7; tentative D call: TRBD2 (6 bases). This CDR3 has 14 amino acids. Trimming pared 0 bases from V and 6 bases from J, leaving 12 bases between. Germline V gives CDR1 MNHEY, CDR2 SVGAGI. CDR3 sequence reads: CASSYSGTEGEQYF. The CDR3 DNA reads TGTGCCAGCAGTTACTCTGGGACTGAGGGCGAGCAGTACTTC.

This clone is medium-sized. The chain recombines TRBV28 with TRBJ1-5, with a weak D call TRBD1 (5 bases). Trimming pared 6 bases from V and 3 bases from J, leaving 12 bases between. The CDR3 is 14 residues long. The germline CDR1 and CDR2 sequences are MDHEN and SYDVKM. The CDR3 bases are TGTGCCAGCAGCGCCGACAGCCTCAATCAGCCCCAGCATTTT. Translation gives CASSADSLNQPQHF.

The chain employs TRBV7-2 and TRBJ1-2; D is unresolved. Germline CDR1 and CDR2: SGHTA and FQGNSA. V lost 8 bases to trimming and J lost 0 bases, with 10 bases between them. This CDR3 has 13 residues. The CDR3 DNA follows: TGTGCCAGCGACTCTCTAGCTAACTATGGCTACACCTTC. Protein: CASDSLANYGYTF.

CDR3 nucleotides: TGTGCCATCATGGGCGGACCCTACGAGCAGTACTTC. Translation gives CAIMGGPYEQYF. The chain links TRBV10-3 to TRBJ2-7, with no clear D. The CDR3 is 12 residues long. Trimming stripped 7 bases from V and 2 bases from J, with 9 bases between. From germline, CDR1 is ENHRY and CDR2 SYGVKD.

By frequency in the sample, this clone is medium-sized. The V call is TRBV27, the J call TRBJ1-4; D is unresolved. This CDR3 is 13 amino acids long. The V gene's germline CDR1 is MNHEY and CDR2 SMNVEV (reference sequence). The V end was cut by 7 bases, the J end by 5 bases, with 11 bases between. CDR3 sequence (DNA): TGTGCCAGCATGGCACCAAAAAATGAAAAACTGTTTTTT. Translating gives CASMAPKNEKLFF. Variable domain in full (rest from reference TRBV27 and TRBJ1-4): EAQVTQNPRYLITVTGKKLTVTCSQNMNHEYMSWYRQDPGLGLRQIYYSMNVEVTDKGDVPEGYKVSRKEKRNFPLILESPSPNQTSLYFCASMAPKNEKLFFGSGTQLSVL.

The chain recombines TRBV9 with TRBJ2-5, with 8 bases matching TRBD2. The CDR3 contains 15 residues. Germline CDR1 SGDLS, CDR2 YYNGEE. V dropped 4 bases and J dropped 4; count of bases not matched to a gene: 9. The CDR3 DNA follows: TGTGCCAGCAGCCCCCGTGCGGGAGGCCGAGAGACCCAGTACTTC. The encoded protein is CASSPRAGGRETQYF. Together with reference TRBV9 and TRBJ2-5, the CDR3 gives the full variable domain: DSGVTQTPKHLITATGQRVTLRCSPRSGDLSVYWYQQSLDQGLQFLIQYYNGEERAKGNILERFSAQQFPDLHSELNLSSLELGDSALYFCASSPRAGGRETQYFGPGTRLLVL.

This clone has just one count. CDR3: CASSQKATSGTLAKNIQYF. CDR3 in DNA: TGCGCCAGCAGTCAAAAAGCGACTAGCGGGACCTTAGCCAAAAACATTCAGTACTTC. The rearrangement links TRBV23-1 to TRBJ2-4; 11 bases align to TRBD2. Being an ORF, TRBV23-1 has a function that is uncertain. This CDR3 region has 19 residues. The junction had 9 bases not matched to a gene; V was cut back by 2 bases and J by 0 bases.

This clone has only a few counts. The gene calls are TRBV4-3 and TRBJ2-1, with D possibly matching TRBD1 (6 bases). The V end lost 5 bases, the J end lost 8 bases, and 19 bases lay between the germline ends. Germline lookup yields CDR1 LGHNA and CDR2 YSLEER. The CDR3 has 15 residues. As DNA, the CDR3 is TGCGCCAGCAGCATATCAGGGGCAGCGAGAGATGAGCAGTTCTTC. Encoded protein: CASSISGAARDEQFF.

The chain couples TRBV28 to TRBJ2-7, with TRBD1 identical over 9 bases. Germline CDR1 MDHEN, CDR2 SYDVKM. The CDR3 sequence is 15 residues long. V shed 4 bases, J shed 3 bases, and the junction held 7 bases outside the gene matches. CDR3 region: CASSSSGTGHYEQYF. The CDR3 DNA reads TGTGCCAGCAGTTCTTCCGGGACAGGGCACTACGAGCAGTACTTC.

This clone was detected a few times. V gene TRBV5-1 combines with J gene TRBJ1-1; D possibly corresponds to TRBD1 (5 bases). V was shortened by 1 base and J by 0 bases, with 7 bases between the two germline ends. The CDR3 sequence is 14 residues long. CDR1 and CDR2 (germline): SGHRS, YFSETQ. The DNA of the CDR3 is TGCGCCAGCAGCTTGAGGGGCCTGAACACTGAAGCTTTCTTT. It encodes CASSLRGLNTEAFF. The variable domain in full, with the rest retrieved from reference TRBV5-1 and TRBJ1-1, is KAGVTQTPRYLIKTRGQQVTLSCSPISGHRSVSWYQQTPGQGLQFLFEYFSETQRNKGNFPGRFSGRQFSNSRSEMNVSTLELGDSALYLCASSLRGLNTEAFFGQGTRLTVV.

The chain employs TRBV28 and TRBJ2-7; TRBD1 matches at 8 bases. Germline V gene data show CDR1 as MDHEN and CDR2 as SYDVKM. Unmatched junction bases numbered 5, after V lost 6 bases and J lost 1 base. This CDR3 is 14 amino acids long. The CDR3 is CASSIGQGSYEQYF. For the CDR3, the DNA is TGTGCCAGCAGCATCGGACAGGGTTCCTACGAGCAGTACTTC.

V is TRBV19 and J is TRBJ2-2; D is possibly TRBD1 (7 bases). Germline lookup yields CDR1 LNHDA and CDR2 SQIVND (reference sequence). The V and J ends lost 6 bases and 5 bases respectively, with 13 bases between them. The CDR3 sequence is 14 residues long. DNA of the CDR3: TGTGCCAGTAGAAGGTCAGGGGGGACCGGGGAGCTGTTTTTT. Translated, it gives CASRRSGGTGELFF.

V usage is TRBV4-2 and J usage is TRBJ1-2; 7 bases line up with TRBD1. CDR3 length equals 15 residues. Unmatched junction bases numbered 15, after V lost 6 bases and J lost 8 bases. Germline V lookup: CDR1 LGHNA, CDR2 YNFKEQ. CDR3 coding DNA: TGTGCCAGCAGGGATCCTACAGGGGAGGAGGACGGCTACACCTTC. It codes for CASRDPTGEEDGYTF.

J is TRBJ2-3 and V is TRBV27, with 7 bases matching TRBD1. V was pared by 11 bases and J by 2 bases, with 7 bases of the junction left unmatched. The CDR3 contains 13 residues. Germline V gives CDR1 MNHEY, CDR2 SMNVEV (reference sequence). The chain's CDR3 is CAAGTAITDTQYF. The CDR3 DNA reads as TGTGCCGCCGGGACAGCAATCACAGATACGCAGTATTTT.

The chain joins TRBV11-2 to TRBJ2-7; D unresolved. In germline, CDR1 is SGHAT, CDR2 FQNNGV. This CDR3 is built from 13 residues. Trimming took off 6 bases at V and 2 bases at J, with 11 bases between the two ends. DNA of the CDR3: TGTGCCAGCAGTTACGGACCCACCTACGAGCAGTACTTC. This gives the protein CASSYGPTYEQYF.